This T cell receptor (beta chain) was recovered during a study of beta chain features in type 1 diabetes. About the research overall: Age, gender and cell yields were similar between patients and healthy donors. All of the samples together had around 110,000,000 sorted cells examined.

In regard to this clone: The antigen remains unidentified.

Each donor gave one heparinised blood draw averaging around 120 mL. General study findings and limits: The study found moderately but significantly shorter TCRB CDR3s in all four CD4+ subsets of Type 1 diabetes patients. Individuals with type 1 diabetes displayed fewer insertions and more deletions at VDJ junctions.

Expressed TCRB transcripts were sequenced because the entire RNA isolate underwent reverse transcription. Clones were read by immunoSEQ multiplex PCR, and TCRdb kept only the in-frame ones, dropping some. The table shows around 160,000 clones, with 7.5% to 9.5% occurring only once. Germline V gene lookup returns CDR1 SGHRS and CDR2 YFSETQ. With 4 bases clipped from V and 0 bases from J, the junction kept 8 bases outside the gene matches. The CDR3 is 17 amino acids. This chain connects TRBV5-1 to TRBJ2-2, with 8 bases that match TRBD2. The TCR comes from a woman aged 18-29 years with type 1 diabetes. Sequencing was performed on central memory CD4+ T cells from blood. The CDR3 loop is CASSGGGITTNTGELFF. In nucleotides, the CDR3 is TGCGCCAGCAGCGGCGGGGGGATTACCACGAACACCGGGGAGCTGTTTTTT.